A single sample is the source of the 5 T cell receptor beta chains below, sequenced in a study of T cells in localized non-small cell lung cancer. This table comes from immunoSEQ multiplex PCR, and its TCRdb copy is limited to in-frame clones, with some not included. The top ten clones hold just over 20% of a sample with under 75,000 clones, approximately 87% of them seen once. Sequences were derived from peripheral blood, sampled before any cancer treatment. These receptors all stem from a male donor aged 60 or older with stage III squamous cell lung carcinoma.

The chain has TRBV19 and TRBJ2-2; no reliable D call. Trimming removed 3 bases at V and 0 bases at J, with 14 bases between. Germline loops: CDR1 LNHDA, CDR2 SQIVND (reference sequence). This CDR3 has 17 amino acids. CDR3 amino acids: CASSILQIHPNTGELFF. The CDR3, as DNA: TGTGCCAGTAGTATCCTCCAGATTCACCCGAACACCGGGGAGCTGTTTTTT.

This clone was seen only once. The chain uses TRBV4-3 and TRBJ1-2; D is unresolved. Deletions cut 0 bases from V and 5 bases from J, with 10 bases between. Germline-derived CDR1 and CDR2 are LGHNA and YSLEER. This CDR3 contains 14 residues. The CDR3 DNA follows: TGCGCCAGCAGCCAAGATCCGGCCGCTTATGGCTACACCTTC. Amino acids: CASSQDPAAYGYTF.

The V gene is TRBV6-6, the J gene TRBJ2-7; D unresolved. V gave up 6 bases and J gave up 7 bases, with 16 bases separating them. Germline-derived CDR1 and CDR2 are MNHNY and SVGAGI (reference sequence). The CDR3 loop spans 13 amino acids. CDR3: CASSQTRVHEQYF. The CDR3 region has the DNA TGTGCCAGCAGCCAGACCCGGGTGCATGAGCAGTACTTC.

The chain is built from TRBV28 and TRBJ1-1; D remains unclear. The CDR3 runs 13 residues. The germline gives CDR1 MDHEN, CDR2 SYDVKM. V dropped 2 bases and J dropped 5 bases, with 9 bases sitting between them. CDR3 DNA: TGTGCCAGCAGTTTAATGCATACTACTGAAGCTTTCTTT. The encoded protein is CASSLMHTTEAFF.

The chain couples TRBV10-3 to TRBJ1-5, with D maybe TRBD1 (6 bases). The CDR3 length is 13 residues. The germline V gene has CDR1 ENHRY and CDR2 SYGVKD. Trimming removed 8 bases from V and 6 bases from J, with 14 bases in between. The CDR3 DNA sequence: TGTGCCATCCGGGACAATGATGGTCAGCCCCAGCATTTT. Encoded protein: CAIRDNDGQPQHF.